These 31 T cell receptor beta chains originate from one sample sequenced in a study of regulatory T cells in long-lasting Graves disease. The time point denotes: newly diagnosed GD, antithyroid drugs for less than 3 months. The TCR library was prepared using RNA isolated from PBMCs. For TCR beta, libraries came from iRepertoire HTBI primers and Arm-PCR of CDR3 regions. TCRdb passed the multiplex PCR reads through MiXCR, listing each CDR3 protein once. The sample lists some 370,000 distinct CDR3 sequences; about 11% were seen once. In addition, the sample was reused for a study of T cells in Graves' hyperthyroidism and ophthalmopathy.

Sample: peripheral blood mononuclear cells (PBMCs), taken at new diagnosis, from a patient treated with antithyroid drugs. The receptors originated from a woman between 18 and 30 years old with Graves disease.

This clonotype was observed a few times. This chain uses TRBV27 with TRBJ1-5, with a possible D match to TRBD1 (6 bases). V was trimmed by 2 bases and J by 3 bases, leaving 14 bases between them. The CDR3 consists of 16 residues. From germline, CDR1 is MNHEY and CDR2 SMNVEV (reference sequence). The CDR3 is CASSLQGWGPNQPQHF. CDR3 nucleotide sequence: TGTGCCAGCAGTTTACAAGGGTGGGGGCCCAATCAGCCCCAGCATTTT.

This clonotype was recorded many times. The chain employs TRBV27 and TRBJ1-1, with D hard to call. This CDR3 region has 15 residues. The V gene's germline CDR1 is MNHEY and CDR2 SMNVEV (reference sequence). V was shortened by 2 bases and J by 4 bases, with 14 bases between the two germline ends. Written as DNA, the CDR3 is TGTGCCAGCAGTTTAAGAGGTTTTGGTTCCACTGAAGCTTTCTTT. It yields the protein CASSLRGFGSTEAFF.

This clonotype was detected many times. V and J are TRBV7-9 and TRBJ2-1; possibly TRBD1 or TRBD2 for D (5 bases each). V was pared by 1 base and J by 8 bases, with 12 bases between. The CDR3 totals 14 residues. The V gene's germline CDR1 is SEHNR and CDR2 FQNEAQ (reference sequence). CDR3 in amino acids: CASSLGGPWDEQFF. The CDR3 DNA reads TGTGCCAGCAGCTTAGGGGGACCTTGGGATGAGCAGTTCTTC.

Many counts were recorded for this clonotype. The rearrangement joins TRBV27 to TRBJ2-1, with no clear D. V was clipped by 3 bases and J by 6 bases, with 18 bases between them. Germline V gene lookup returns CDR1 MNHEY and CDR2 SMNVEV (reference sequence). The CDR3 has 16 residues. The CDR3 DNA sequence: TGTGCCAGCAGTTTCGCTGTACGGGTGCTCATCAATGAGCAGTTCTTC. Translated: CASSFAVRVLINEQFF.

In its sample, this clonotype was seen many times. V gene TRBV12-3 or TRBV12-4 combines with J gene TRBJ2-2; D may be TRBD2 (5 bases). CDR3 length equals 18 residues. V was pared by 6 bases and J by 6 bases, with 26 bases between. CDR3 in amino acids: CASSRKQAKRLNPGELFF. The CDR3 nucleotides are TGTGCCAGCAGCCGTAAACAAGCCAAAAGACTAAACCCCGGGGAGCTGTTTTTT.

This clonotype occurred many times. The J gene is TRBJ1-6, the V gene TRBV20-1; a possible D gene is TRBD1 (6 bases). Germline values: CDR1 DFQATT, CDR2 SNEGSKA (reference sequence). The CDR3 has 13 amino acids. The ends were cut back, 3 bases at V and 14 bases at J, with 17 bases in the middle. The CDR3 DNA is TGCAGTGCTAGGGACAGCCTCCAGTTGACCCTCCACTTT. Translating gives CSARDSLQLTLHF.

This clonotype was seen at least ten times. The gene calls are TRBV6-1 and TRBJ1-1, with D possibly being TRBD1 (5 bases). Germline loops: CDR1 MNHNS, CDR2 SASEGT. CDR3 size: 16 residues. V lost 6 bases and J 3 bases, leaving 20 bases between the germline ends. The CDR3 DNA reads TGTGCCAGCAGCCCGACCCGTAGGGGACGGGACACTGAAGCTTTCTTT. Translated, it gives CASSPTRRGRDTEAFF.

This clonotype was counted many times. The rearrangement links TRBV2 to TRBJ2-2; D perhaps matches TRBD1 (5 bases). Between the trimmed V and J ends, which lost 3 bases and 3 bases, there was a span of 11 bases. Germline CDR1 and CDR2: SNHLY and FYNNEI. The CDR3 has 15 amino acids. This CDR3 reads CASSDQGRDTGELFF. The DNA for the CDR3 is TGTGCCAGCAGTGATCAGGGCAGGGACACCGGGGAGCTGTTTTTT.

In regard to this clonotype: A single base separates this from a much larger clone, so it may be a read error. The J gene is TRBJ2-1, the V gene TRBV13, with D maybe TRBD1 (5 bases). Germline values: CDR1 PRHDT, CDR2 FYEKMQ (reference sequence). This CDR3 comprises 15 residues. CDR3 sequence: CASSLEGKGYSEQFF. The CDR3 DNA follows: TGTGCCAGCAGCTTAGAGGGGAAGGGATACAGTGAGCAGTTCTTC.

This clonotype was found a few times. The gene calls are TRBV29-1 and TRBJ1-2, with TRBD1 identical over 7 bases. CDR1 and CDR2 (germline): SQVTM, ANQGSEA. The CDR3 spans 13 residues. V lost 2 bases, J lost 7 bases, and 7 bases stayed unmatched. The CDR3, as DNA: TGCAGCGTTGAACAACAGGGGATTGGTGGCTACACCTTC. This translates into CSVEQQGIGGYTF.

This clonotype was found many times. This chain connects TRBV10-3 to TRBJ1-1; D remains unclear. Germline CDR1 reads ENHRY; CDR2 reads SYGVKD. This CDR3 is built from 13 residues. Trimming took 7 bases from V and 3 from J, leaving 12 bases between them. CDR3 sequence reads: CAIMGRVDTEAFF. The CDR3, as DNA: TGTGCCATCATGGGGAGGGTTGACACTGAAGCTTTCTTT.

This clonotype was recorded many times. The chain carries TRBV6-1 and TRBJ1-1, with D maybe TRBD1 (6 bases). Germline loops: CDR1 MNHNS, CDR2 SASEGT. The V gene lost 10 bases and the J gene lost 3 bases, with 12 bases spanning the gap. The CDR3 totals 12 residues. CDR3 coding DNA: TGTGCCACTCACAGGGATTACACTGAAGCTTTCTTT. This codes for CATHRDYTEAFF.

The chain recombines TRBV20-1 with TRBJ1-1, with D hard to call. The CDR3 loop spans 15 amino acids. Germline V gene sequence: CDR1 DFQATT, CDR2 SNEGSKA (reference sequence). Trimming took off 0 bases at V and 5 bases at J, with 16 bases between the two ends. CDR3 nucleotides: TGCAGTGCTAGAGATCAAGAGGGCATTAGAACTGAAGCTTTCTTT. Encoded protein: CSARDQEGIRTEAFF.

This clonotype showed up just a few times. V is TRBV4-3 and J is TRBJ1-2, with D perhaps TRBD1 (5 bases). The CDR3 has 15 amino acids. Germline V gene lookup returns CDR1 LGHNA and CDR2 YSLEER. V lost 0 bases and J 6 bases, leaving 14 bases between the germline ends. Here the CDR3 DNA reads TGCGCCAGCAGCCAAGATCTTTATGTAGGGGATGGCTACACCTTC. This codes for CASSQDLYVGDGYTF.

This chain joins TRBV5-5 and TRBJ2-1, with D possibly TRBD2 on 6 matching bases. This CDR3 has 14 residues. The germline V and J ends were trimmed by 0 bases and 7 bases, with 11 bases remaining between them. The germline gives CDR1 SGHKS, CDR2 YYEKEE (reference sequence). CDR3 in DNA: TGTGCCAGCAGCTTGGTTCTTGGGGGGAATGAGCAGTTCTTC. This translates into CASSLVLGGNEQFF.

This clonotype came up many times. The chain carries TRBV18 and TRBJ2-2; D uncertain. The CDR3 covers 14 residues. Germline CDR1 is KGHSH and CDR2 is LQKENI. Trimming removed 3 bases at V and 3 bases at J, with 8 bases between. CDR3 DNA: TGTGCCAGCTCACCCCAAGATTACACCGGGGAGCTGTTTTTT. Its translation: CASSPQDYTGELFF.

In its sample, this clonotype was seen many times. V usage is TRBV7-8 and J usage is TRBJ2-1; 11 bases are a match to TRBD2. Germline V CDR1 and CDR2: SGHVS, FQNEAQ. Trimming removed 5 bases from V and 3 bases from J; junction bases left unmatched: 6. The CDR3 contains 16 residues. The CDR3 DNA is TGTGCCAGCAGCCCCAGACTAGCGGGGAACTACAATGAGCAGTTCTTC. Protein product: CASSPRLAGNYNEQFF.

The chain couples TRBV12-3 or TRBV12-4 to TRBJ2-5, with a weak D call TRBD1 (6 bases). The CDR3 is 14 amino acids. V was shortened by 3 bases and J by 1 base, with 9 bases between the two germline ends. DNA of the CDR3: TGTGCCAGCAGTTTTAAGACAGGCCAAGAGACCCAGTACTTC. This gives the protein CASSFKTGQETQYF.

This clonotype has at least ten counts. The V call is TRBV12-3 or TRBV12-4, the J call TRBJ2-1, with D perhaps TRBD1 (6 bases). CDR3 length: 14 amino acids. The V end lost 5 bases, the J end lost 2 bases, and 10 bases lay between the germline ends. This CDR3 is CASSPGATYNEQFF. CDR3 nucleotide sequence: TGTGCCAGCAGTCCAGGGGCTACCTACAATGAGCAGTTCTTC.

This chain connects TRBV10-3 to TRBJ2-7; 15 nucleotides match TRBD2. The CDR3 consists of 15 residues. The ends lost 3 bases at V and 6 bases at J; junction bases unmatched: 3. Germline V gene sequence: CDR1 ENHRY, CDR2 SYGVKD. Here the CDR3 reads CAISDGTSGGREQYV. CDR3 nucleotides: TGTGCCATCAGTGACGGGACTAGCGGGGGGCGCGAGCAGTACGTC.

The chain employs TRBV25-1 and TRBJ2-7; D call uncertain. Germline V gives CDR1 MGHDK, CDR2 SYGVNS. V lost 0 bases to trimming and J lost 0 bases, with 15 bases between them. CDR3 length: 17 residues. This CDR3 reads CASSEYGPDPHSYEQYF. The DNA for the CDR3 is TGTGCCAGCAGTGAATATGGTCCCGACCCTCACTCCTACGAGCAGTACTTC.

This clonotype was recorded many times. The CDR3 here is CASSQRRGQPQHF. CDR3 sequence (DNA): TGTGCCAGCAGCCAACGAAGAGGGCAGCCCCAGCATTTT. The chain couples TRBV14 to TRBJ1-5; no clear D. The V gene's germline CDR1 is SGHDN and CDR2 FVKESK. The CDR3 is 13 residues long. The V and J ends lost 2 bases and 7 bases respectively, with 9 bases between them.

This clonotype was recorded many times. This sequence joins TRBV11-2 and TRBJ1-2, with a tentative D call TRBD1 (6 bases). The CDR3 is 16 residues long. V lost 5 bases to trimming and J lost 5 bases, with 21 bases between them. The V gene's germline CDR1 is SGHAT and CDR2 FQNNGV. The CDR3 loop reads CASSPKWGAPGYGYTF. CDR3 coding DNA: TGTGCCAGCAGCCCCAAATGGGGGGCCCCGGGGTATGGCTACACCTTC.

The chain recombines TRBV4-1 with TRBJ2-1; no definite D call. Trimming shortened V by 1 base and J by 0 bases, and 13 bases separated the two germline ends. Germline V lookup: CDR1 MGHRA, CDR2 YSYEKL. The CDR3 has 17 residues. The CDR3 DNA follows: TGCGCCAGCAGCCAAGGGCCCCGCGGAAGCTCCTACAATGAGCAGTTCTTC. It is translated as CASSQGPRGSSYNEQFF.

The chain joins TRBV7-9 to TRBJ2-2; 10 positions match TRBD2. Germline lookup yields CDR1 SEHNR and CDR2 FQNEAQ (reference sequence). V lost 8 bases and J lost 3; bases outside the gene matches: 15. The CDR3 consists of 18 residues. Written as DNA, the CDR3 is TGTGCCAGCTTCTCTCCCATCCGGACTAGCGGAGACACCGGGGAGCTGTTTTTT. It yields the protein CASFSPIRTSGDTGELFF.

This clonotype came up a few times. The chain combines TRBV7-9 with TRBJ2-7; a possible D gene is TRBD1 (5 bases). Per the germline V gene, CDR1 is SEHNR and CDR2 is FQNEAQ (reference sequence). This CDR3 region has 14 residues. The V end lost 4 bases, the J end lost 2 bases, and 12 bases lay between the germline ends. The CDR3 is CASSWAGLTYEQYF. The CDR3 nucleotides are TGTGCCAGCAGCTGGGCAGGGCTCACCTACGAGCAGTACTTC.

This clonotype was observed a handful of times. In DNA, the CDR3 is TGTGCCAGCAGTTTAAGCCGCGGGACAGGTTGGCTGTATGGCTACACCTTC. Protein: CASSLSRGTGWLYGYTF. The chain combines TRBV27 with TRBJ1-2; 8 bases fit TRBD1. Germline V gives CDR1 MNHEY, CDR2 SMNVEV (reference sequence). V trimming: 2 bases; J trimming: 5 bases; junction bases outside the gene matches: 13. The CDR3 contains 17 residues.

This clonotype came up many times. The V and J genes are TRBV18 and TRBJ2-5; D possibly corresponds to TRBD2 (6 bases). Germline V CDR1 and CDR2: KGHSH, LQKENI. The CDR3 sequence is 13 residues long. The V and J ends lost 0 bases and 9 bases respectively, with 11 bases between them. The CDR3 sequence is CASSPPTRRAQYF. CDR3 bases: TGTGCCAGCTCACCACCGACTAGGAGGGCCCAGTACTTC.

In this sample, this clonotype turned up many times. The junction departs from germline at one end; a sequencing error may be responsible. This chain joins TRBV5-1 and TRBJ2-5; a possible D gene is TRBD1 (5 bases). This CDR3 comprises 15 residues. Germline assignment: CDR1 SGHRS and CDR2 YFSETQ. The CDR3 DNA reads TGCGCCAGCAGCTTTAGACAGCTAGGGCAAGAGACACAGTACTTC. Encoded protein: CASSFRQLGQETQYF.

The sample holds many counts of this clonotype. At one end the junction does not follow the germline gene, possibly because of a read error. The V call is TRBV2, the J call TRBJ1-2, with a possible D match to TRBD1 (6 bases). This CDR3 has 14 residues. From germline, CDR1 is SNHLY and CDR2 FYNNEI. CDR3 DNA sequence: TGTGCCAGCAGTGAGGCGTGGACAGCTTATGGCTATACCTTC. As protein: CASSEAWTAYGYTF. Together with reference TRBV2 and TRBJ1-2, the CDR3 gives the full variable domain: EPEVTQTPSHQVTQMGQEVILRCVPISNHLYFYWYRQILGQKVEFLVSFYNNEISEKSEIFDDQFSVERPDGSNFTLKIRSTKLEDSAMYFCASSEAWTAYGYTFGSGTRLTVV.

This clonotype turned up a few times. V gene TRBV20-1 combines with J gene TRBJ1-5, with 9 positions matching TRBD1. CDR3 length: 14 amino acids. The germline CDR1 and CDR2 sequences are DFQATT and SNEGSKA (reference sequence). The trim removed 5 bases at V and 3 bases at J, leaving 5 bases unmatched. The CDR3 nucleotides read TGCAGTGCTCTTACAGGGGGCCACAATCAGCCCCAGCATTTT. Protein: CSALTGGHNQPQHF.